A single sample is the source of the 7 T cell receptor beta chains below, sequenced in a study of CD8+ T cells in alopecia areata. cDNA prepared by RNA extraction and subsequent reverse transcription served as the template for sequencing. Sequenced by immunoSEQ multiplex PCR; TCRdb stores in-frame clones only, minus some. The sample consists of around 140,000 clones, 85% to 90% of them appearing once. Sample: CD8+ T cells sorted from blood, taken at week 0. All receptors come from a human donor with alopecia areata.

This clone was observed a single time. The DNA for the CDR3 is TGTGCCAGCAGCGTAGTGGGCGACTCCTACGAGCAGTACTTC. It codes for CASSVVGDSYEQYF. The chain carries TRBV9 and TRBJ2-7, with D unclear. The ends were cut back, 0 bases at V and 0 bases at J, with 7 bases in the middle. This CDR3 region has 14 residues. CDR1 and CDR2 from the germline V gene are SGDLS and YYNGEE. Supplemented by reference TRBV9 and TRBJ2-7, the full variable domain reads DSGVTQTPKHLITATGQRVTLRCSPRSGDLSVYWYQQSLDQGLQFLIQYYNGEERAKGNILERFSAQQFPDLHSELNLSSLELGDSALYFCASSVVGDSYEQYFGPGTRLTVT.

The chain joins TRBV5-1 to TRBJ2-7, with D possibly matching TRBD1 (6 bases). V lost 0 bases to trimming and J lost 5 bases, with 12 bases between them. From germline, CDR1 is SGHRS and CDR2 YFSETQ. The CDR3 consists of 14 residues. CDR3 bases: TGCGCCAGCAGCTTGGTTGGACAGCCACACGAGCAGTACTTC. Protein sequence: CASSLVGQPHEQYF.

DNA for the CDR3: TGTGCCAGCACCCCAGCGTCCAGGAACCAAGAGACCCAGTACTTC. Protein: CASTPASRNQETQYF. This chain links TRBV7-9 with TRBJ2-5; D gene uncertain. Germline V lookup: CDR1 SEHNR, CDR2 FQNEAQ (reference sequence). V lost 7 bases, J lost 0 bases, and 15 bases lay in between. CDR3 length: 15 amino acids.

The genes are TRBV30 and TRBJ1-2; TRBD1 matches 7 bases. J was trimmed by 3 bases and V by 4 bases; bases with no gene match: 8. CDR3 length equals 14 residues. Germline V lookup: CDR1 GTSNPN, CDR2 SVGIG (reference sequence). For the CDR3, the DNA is TGTGCCTGGACGTGGGACAGATCTTACTATGGCTACACCTTC. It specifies CAWTWDRSYYGYTF.

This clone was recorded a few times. CDR3 sequence reads: CASSLGTGGSEQYF. CDR3 nucleotides: TGTGCCAGCAGCTTAGGGACAGGGGGGAGCGAGCAGTACTTC. The gene calls are TRBV7-6 and TRBJ2-7, with 10 nucleotides matching TRBD1. CDR1 is SGHVS, CDR2 FNYEAQ, per germline. This CDR3 spans 14 amino acids. The V segment lost 1 base and the J segment 6 bases; nucleotides outside the gene matches: 3.

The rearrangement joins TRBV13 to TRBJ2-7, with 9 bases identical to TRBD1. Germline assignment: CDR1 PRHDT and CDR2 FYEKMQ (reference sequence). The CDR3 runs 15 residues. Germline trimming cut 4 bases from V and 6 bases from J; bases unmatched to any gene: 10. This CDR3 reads CASSSTGTGRSEQYF. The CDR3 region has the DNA TGTGCCAGCAGCTCAACCGGGACAGGGCGGAGCGAGCAGTACTTC.

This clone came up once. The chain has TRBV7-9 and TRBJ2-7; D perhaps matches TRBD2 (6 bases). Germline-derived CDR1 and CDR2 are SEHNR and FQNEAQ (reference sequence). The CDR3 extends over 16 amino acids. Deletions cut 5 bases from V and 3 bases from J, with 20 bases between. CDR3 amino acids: CASSPPHGGDFYEQYF. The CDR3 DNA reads TGTGCCAGCAGCCCTCCCCACGGCGGGGATTTCTACGAGCAGTACTTC. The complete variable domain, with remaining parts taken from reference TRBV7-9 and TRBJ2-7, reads DTGVSQNPRHKITKRGQNVTFRCDPISEHNRLYWYRQTLGQGPEFLTYFQNEAQLEKSRLLSDRFSAERPKGSFSTLEIQRTEQGDSAMYLCASSPPHGGDFYEQYFGPGTRLTVT.